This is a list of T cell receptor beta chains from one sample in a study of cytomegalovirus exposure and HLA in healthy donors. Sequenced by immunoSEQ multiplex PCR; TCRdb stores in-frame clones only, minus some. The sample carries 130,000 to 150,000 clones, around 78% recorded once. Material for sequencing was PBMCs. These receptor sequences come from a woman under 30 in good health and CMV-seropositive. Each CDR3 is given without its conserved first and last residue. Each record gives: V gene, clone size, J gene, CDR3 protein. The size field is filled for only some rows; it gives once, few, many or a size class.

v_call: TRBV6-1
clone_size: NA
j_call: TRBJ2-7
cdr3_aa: ASSELAGGSYEQY

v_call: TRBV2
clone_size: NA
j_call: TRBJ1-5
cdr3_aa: ASKQGATSNQPQH

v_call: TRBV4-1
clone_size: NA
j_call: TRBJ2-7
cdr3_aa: ASSQGASGGYYEQY

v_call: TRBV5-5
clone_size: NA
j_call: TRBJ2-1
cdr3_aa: ASSLSGTGTNEQF

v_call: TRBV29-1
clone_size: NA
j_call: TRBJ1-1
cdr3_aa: SVEQAMNTEAF

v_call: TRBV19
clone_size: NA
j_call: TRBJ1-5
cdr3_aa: ASRTSTLNQPQH

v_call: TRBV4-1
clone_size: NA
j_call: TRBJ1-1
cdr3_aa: ASSQLTGGPTEAF

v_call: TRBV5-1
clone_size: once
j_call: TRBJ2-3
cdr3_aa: ASSLGPQGSRPDTQY

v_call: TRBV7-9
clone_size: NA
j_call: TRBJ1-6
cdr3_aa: ASSMGTAGRALH

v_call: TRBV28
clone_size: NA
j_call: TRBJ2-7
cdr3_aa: ASSFQGNLHEQY

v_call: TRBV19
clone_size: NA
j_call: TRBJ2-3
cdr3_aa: ASSLTGTLTDTQY

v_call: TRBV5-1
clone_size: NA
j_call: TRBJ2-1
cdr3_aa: ASSLAGSSYNEQF

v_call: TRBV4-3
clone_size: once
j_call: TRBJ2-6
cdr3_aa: ASSQDGGGASGANVLT

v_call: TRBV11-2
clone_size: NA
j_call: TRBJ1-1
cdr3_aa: ASSQSQSKGAEAF

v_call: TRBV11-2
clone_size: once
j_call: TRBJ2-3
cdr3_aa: ASSLRDSGTSKNTQY

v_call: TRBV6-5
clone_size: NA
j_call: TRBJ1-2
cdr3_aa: ASSYGGQINYGYT

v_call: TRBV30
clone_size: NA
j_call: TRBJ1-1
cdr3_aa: AWSDLDRDTEAF

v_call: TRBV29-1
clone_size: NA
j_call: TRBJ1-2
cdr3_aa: SGWTLNYGYT

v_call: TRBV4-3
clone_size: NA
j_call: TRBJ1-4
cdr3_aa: ASSQEEGLIEKLF

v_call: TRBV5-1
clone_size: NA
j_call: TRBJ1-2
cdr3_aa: ASSLSSGLNGYT

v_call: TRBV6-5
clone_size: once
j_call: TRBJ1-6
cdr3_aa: ASTTGGFIGTLH

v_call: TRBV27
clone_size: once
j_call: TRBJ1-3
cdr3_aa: ASSPWGGVGNTIY

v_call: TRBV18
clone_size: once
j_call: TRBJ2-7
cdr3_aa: ASSLQTSGTGKGEQY

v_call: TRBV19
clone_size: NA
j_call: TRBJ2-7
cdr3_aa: ASSRDRGLTYEQY

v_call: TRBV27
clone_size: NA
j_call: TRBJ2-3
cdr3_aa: ASSLWTSGTDTQY

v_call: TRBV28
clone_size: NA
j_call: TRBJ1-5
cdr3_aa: ASSTDRGYNQPQH

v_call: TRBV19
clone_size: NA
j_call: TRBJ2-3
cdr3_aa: ASSWRGLTSLADTQY

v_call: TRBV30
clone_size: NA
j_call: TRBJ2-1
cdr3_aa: ARGLAGHEQF